The present TCR beta chain was sequenced within a study of shared clonotypes between healthy human individuals. Study as a whole: Per donor, three plates held CD4 naive cells, three held CD4 memory, two held CD8 naive and one held CD8 memory. General study findings and limits: Memory subsets generally showed lower estimated richness than naive subsets.

The germline V gene has CDR1 SGDLS and CDR2 YYNGEE. The CDR3 extends over 15 amino acids. Trimming left V 0 bases short and J 10 bases short, with 16 bases between. Naivety among CD8 cells was defined by CD45RO negativity and positive CCR7 selection, thereby excluding terminally differentiated effector memory CD45RA+ cells. Sequencing used immunoSEQ multiplex PCR; TCRdb keeps in-frame clones, though not all of them. This sample has 550,000 to 650,000 clones; approximately 96% occur once, and the top ten carry more than 0.085%. A remark on this clone: The antigen is unknown.

Sequencing used naive CD8+ T cells sorted from blood. V usage is TRBV9 and J usage is TRBJ1-4; the D is unclear. This sequence originates from a woman aged 25 to 39 in good health. CDR3 protein: CASSVATDTSGKLFF. CDR3 nucleotide sequence: TGTGCCAGCAGCGTAGCGACCGACACTTCAGGAAAACTGTTTTTT.